Listed below are T cell receptor beta chains from one sample, sequenced in a study of blood T cell repertoires in COVID-19. The assay was immunoSEQ multiplex PCR, and TCRdb's table has in-frame clones only and misses some. The repertoire holds approximately 97,000 clones, with 86% as singletons. The sample taken for sequencing was peripheral blood. These receptors all come from a woman of 80 years or more with acute or convalescent COVID-19. CDR3s include the opening cysteine and the closing phenylalanine or tryptophan. The D gene is left open where the match is weak. For some rows the clone size is stated as once, few or many, or as a class when expanded; others skip it.

clone_size	d_call	cdr3_length	v_call	j_call	cdr3_aa	cdr3_nt
.	TRBD1	13	TRBV30	TRBJ1-2	CAWSVTGGYGYTF	TGTGCCTGGAGTGTCACAGGGGGCTATGGCTACACCTTC
.	.	15	TRBV19	TRBJ1-1	CASSIGRVLGTEAFF	TGTGCCAGTAGTATCGGCAGGGTGTTAGGCACTGAAGCTTTCTTT
.	TRBD1	15	TRBV19	TRBJ1-1	CASTLRDRTNTEAFF	TGTGCCAGTACCCTAAGGGACAGGACGAACACTGAAGCTTTCTTT
.	.	13	TRBV28	TRBJ2-7	CASSSGFSYEQYF	TGTGCCAGCAGTTCCGGGTTTTCCTACGAGCAGTACTTC
.	.	13	TRBV11-3	TRBJ2-7	CASSRGFSYEQYF	TGTGCCAGCAGCAGGGGGTTTTCCTACGAGCAGTACTTC
.	TRBD1	15	TRBV18	TRBJ2-3	CASSRGTGSTDTQYF	TGTGCCAGCTCACGCGGGACAGGGAGCACAGATACGCAGTATTTT
.	.	15	TRBV6-5	TRBJ2-7	CASSLTGLGSYEQYF	TGTGCCAGCAGTTTAACAGGCCTCGGCTCCTACGAGCAGTACTTC
.	TRBD1	13	TRBV12-3/TRBV12-4	TRBJ2-4	CASTWGTADIQYF	TGTGCCAGCACCTGGGGGACAGCGGACATTCAGTACTTC
few	.	15	TRBV6-5	TRBJ1-3	CASSYGGLSGNTIYF	TGTGCCAGCAGTTACGGCGGACTCTCTGGAAACACCATATATTTT
.	.	12	TRBV12-3/TRBV12-4	TRBJ1-6	CASSLEGDPLHF	TGTGCCAGCAGTTTAGAGGGGGATCCCCTCCACTTT
.	.	16	TRBV27	TRBJ1-5	CASSPSGLVINQPQHF	TGTGCCAGCAGTCCCTCAGGGTTGGTCATCAATCAGCCCCAGCATTTT
.	.	16	TRBV19	TRBJ1-3	CASSTTQGRTGNTIYF	TGTGCCAGTAGTACAACTCAGGGGAGAACTGGAAACACCATATATTTT
few	TRBD1	14	TRBV11-3	TRBJ1-1	CASSTGQVNTEAFF	TGTGCCAGCAGCACCGGACAGGTGAACACTGAAGCTTTCTTT
few	.	16	TRBV5-1	TRBJ1-1	CASSSMESTGNTEAFF	TGCGCCAGCAGCTCAATGGAGTCGACAGGGAACACTGAAGCTTTCTTT
.	.	15	TRBV5-1	TRBJ2-3	CASSSQTPSTDTQYF	TGCGCCAGCAGCTCCCAGACACCTAGCACAGATACGCAGTATTTT
.	.	13	TRBV2	TRBJ2-3	CASSPRQTDTQYF	TGTGCCAGCAGCCCAAGACAGACAGATACGCAGTATTTT
.	.	14	TRBV6-5	TRBJ2-2	CASSYAGPTGELFF	TGTGCCAGCAGTTACGCGGGCCCCACCGGGGAGCTGTTTTTT
.	.	14	TRBV6-5	TRBJ2-3	CASSRTRETDTQYF	TGTGCCAGCAGTCGTACTAGGGAGACAGATACGCAGTATTTT
.	.	13	TRBV18	TRBJ1-1	CASSPALNTEAFF	TGTGCCAGCTCACCGGCTTTGAACACTGAAGCTTTCTTT
.	TRBD1	14	TRBV11-2	TRBJ1-6	CASSPGTGNSPLHF	TGTGCCAGCAGCCCAGGGACAGGCAATTCACCCCTCCACTTT
.	.	16	TRBV6-6	TRBJ1-6	CASKTLQGSYNSPLHF	TGTGCCAGCAAAACCTTACAGGGTTCTTATAATTCACCCCTCCACTTT
.	TRBD2	19	TRBV3-1/TRBV3-2	TRBJ2-5	CASSQEASSGYGFQETQYF	TGTGCCAGCAGCCAAGAAGCGTCTAGCGGGTATGGGTTTCAAGAGACCCAGTACTTC
.	TRBD1	16	TRBV7-9	TRBJ1-4	CASSSQGQGAREKLFF	TGTGCCAGCAGCTCCCAAGGACAGGGGGCGCGTGAAAAACTGTTTTTT